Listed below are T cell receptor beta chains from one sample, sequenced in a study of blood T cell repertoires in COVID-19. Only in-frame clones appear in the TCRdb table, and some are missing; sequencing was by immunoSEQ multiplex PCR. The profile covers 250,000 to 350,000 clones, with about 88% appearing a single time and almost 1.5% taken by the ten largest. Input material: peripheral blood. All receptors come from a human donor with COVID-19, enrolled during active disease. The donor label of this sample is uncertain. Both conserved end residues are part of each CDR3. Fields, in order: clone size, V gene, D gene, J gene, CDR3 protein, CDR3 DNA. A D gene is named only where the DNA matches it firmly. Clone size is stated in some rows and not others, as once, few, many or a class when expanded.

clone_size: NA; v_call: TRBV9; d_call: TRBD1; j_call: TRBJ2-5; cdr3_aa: CASNPGQGETQYF; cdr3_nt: TGTGCCAGCAACCCCGGACAGGGCGAGACCCAGTACTTC
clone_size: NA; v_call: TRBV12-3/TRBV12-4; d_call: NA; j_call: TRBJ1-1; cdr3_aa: CASSLSMNTEAFF; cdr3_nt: TGTGCCAGCAGTTTATCAATGAACACTGAAGCTTTCTTT
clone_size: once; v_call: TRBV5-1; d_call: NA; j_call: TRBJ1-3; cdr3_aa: CASSLYSGHSGNTIYF; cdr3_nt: TGCGCCAGCAGCTTGTATTCAGGGCACTCTGGAAACACCATATATTTT
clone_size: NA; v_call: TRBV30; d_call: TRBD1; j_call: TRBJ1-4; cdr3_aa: CAWTCYRGTANTNEKLFF; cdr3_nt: TGTGCCTGGACTTGTTACAGGGGAACGGCCAACACTAATGAAAAACTGTTTTTT
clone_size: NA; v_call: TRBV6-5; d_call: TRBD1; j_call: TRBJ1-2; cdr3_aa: CASSRGTGDYTF; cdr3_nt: TGTGCCAGCAGTAGAGGGACAGGGGACTACACCTTC
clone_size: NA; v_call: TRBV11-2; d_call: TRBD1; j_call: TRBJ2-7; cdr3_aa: CASSRDRVNEQYF; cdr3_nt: TGTGCCAGCAGCCGCGACAGGGTCAACGAGCAGTACTTC
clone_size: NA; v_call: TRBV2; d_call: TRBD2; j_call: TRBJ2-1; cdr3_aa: CASLWTSGSNEQFF; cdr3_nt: TGTGCCAGCCTCTGGACTAGCGGGAGCAATGAGCAGTTCTTC
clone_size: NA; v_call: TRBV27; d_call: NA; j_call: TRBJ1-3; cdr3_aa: CASRTMGTSGNTIYF; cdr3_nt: TGTGCCAGTAGAACTATGGGAACTTCGGGGAACACCATATATTTT
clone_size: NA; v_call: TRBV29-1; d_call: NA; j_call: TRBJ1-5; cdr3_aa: CSVQQGDSNQPQHF; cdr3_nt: TGCAGCGTCCAACAGGGCGATAGCAATCAGCCCCAGCATTTT
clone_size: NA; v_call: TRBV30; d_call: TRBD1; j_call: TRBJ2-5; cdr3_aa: CAWDRGGQETQYF; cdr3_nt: TGTGCCTGGGACAGGGGCGGACAAGAGACCCAGTACTTC
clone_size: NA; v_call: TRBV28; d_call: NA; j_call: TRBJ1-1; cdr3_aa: CASSLRGGSSEAFF; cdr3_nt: TGTGCCAGCAGTTTACGGGGGGGGTCTTCTGAAGCTTTCTTT
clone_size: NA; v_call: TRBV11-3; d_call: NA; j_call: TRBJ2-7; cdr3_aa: CASSLRGAEQGYEQYF; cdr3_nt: TGTGCCAGCAGCTTAAGGGGAGCGGAACAGGGCTACGAGCAGTACTTC
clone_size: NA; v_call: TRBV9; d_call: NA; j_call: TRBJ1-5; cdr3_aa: CASSVDGWEGQPQHF; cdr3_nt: TGTGCCAGCAGCGTTGACGGGTGGGAGGGTCAGCCCCAGCATTTT
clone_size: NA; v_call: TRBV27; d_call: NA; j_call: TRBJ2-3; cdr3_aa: CASSLNGDLPTDTQYF; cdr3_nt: TGTGCCAGCAGTCTGAACGGGGACTTACCCACAGATACGCAGTATTTT
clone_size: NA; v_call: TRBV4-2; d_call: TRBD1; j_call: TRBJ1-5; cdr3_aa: CASSPGQWDQPQHF; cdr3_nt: TGTGCCAGCAGCCCGGGACAGTGGGATCAGCCCCAGCATTTT
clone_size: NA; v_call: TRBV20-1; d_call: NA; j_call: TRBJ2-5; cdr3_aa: CSASGGTQETQYF; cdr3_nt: TGCAGTGCTAGTGGCGGAACTCAAGAGACCCAGTACTTC
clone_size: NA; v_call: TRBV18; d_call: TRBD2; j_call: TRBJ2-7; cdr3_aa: CASSPEGSGNSYEQYF; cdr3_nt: TGTGCCAGCTCACCAGAGGGTAGCGGGAACTCCTACGAGCAGTACTTC
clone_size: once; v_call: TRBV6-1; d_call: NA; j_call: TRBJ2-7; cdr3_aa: CASSEAGPVSSYEQYF; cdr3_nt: TGTGCCAGCAGTGAAGCGGGGCCCGTGAGCTCCTACGAGCAGTACTTC
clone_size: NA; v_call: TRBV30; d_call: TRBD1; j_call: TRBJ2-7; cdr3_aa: CAWSVKQGTNEQYF; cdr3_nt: TGTGCCTGGAGTGTAAAACAGGGGACCAACGAGCAGTACTTC
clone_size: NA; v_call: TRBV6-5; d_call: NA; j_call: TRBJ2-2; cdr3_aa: CASRWEITGELFF; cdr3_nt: TGTGCCAGCCGTTGGGAGATCACCGGGGAGCTGTTTTTT
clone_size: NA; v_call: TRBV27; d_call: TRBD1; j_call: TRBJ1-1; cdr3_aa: CASSLETGTEAFF; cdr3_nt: TGTGCCAGCAGTTTAGAGACAGGGACTGAAGCTTTCTTT
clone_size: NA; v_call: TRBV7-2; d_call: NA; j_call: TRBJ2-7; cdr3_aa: CASSWGPAGEGYEQYF; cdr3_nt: TGTGCCAGCAGCTGGGGCCCGGCAGGGGAGGGCTACGAGCAGTACTTC
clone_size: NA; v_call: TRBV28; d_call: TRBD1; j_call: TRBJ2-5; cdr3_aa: CASSTTGQGFSLETQYF; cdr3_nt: TGTGCCAGCAGCACCACCGGACAGGGGTTTAGTCTGGAGACCCAGTACTTC
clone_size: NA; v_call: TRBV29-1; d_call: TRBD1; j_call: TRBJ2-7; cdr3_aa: CSVPDRVTYEQYF; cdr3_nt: TGCAGCGTTCCCGACAGGGTAACCTACGAGCAGTACTTC
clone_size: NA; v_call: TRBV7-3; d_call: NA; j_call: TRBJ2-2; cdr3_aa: CASTNRANTGELFF; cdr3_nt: TGTGCCAGCACGAACAGGGCGAACACCGGGGAGCTGTTTTTT
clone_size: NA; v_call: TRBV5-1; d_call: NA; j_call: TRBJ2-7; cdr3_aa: CASSAGDSASYEQYF; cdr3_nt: TGCGCCAGCAGCGCCGGAGACAGTGCATCCTACGAGCAGTACTTC
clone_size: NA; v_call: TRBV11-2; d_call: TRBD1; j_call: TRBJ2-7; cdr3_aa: CASSQTGGNEQYF; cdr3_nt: TGTGCCAGCAGCCAGACAGGGGGGAACGAGCAGTACTTC
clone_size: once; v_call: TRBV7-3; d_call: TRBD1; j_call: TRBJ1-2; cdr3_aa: CASSLGGQGFSYTF; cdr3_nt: TGTGCCAGCAGCCTCGGAGGACAGGGGTTCAGCTACACCTTC
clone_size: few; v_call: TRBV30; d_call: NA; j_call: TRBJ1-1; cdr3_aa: CAWSKQNTEAFF; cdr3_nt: TGTGCCTGGAGTAAGCAGAACACTGAAGCTTTCTTT
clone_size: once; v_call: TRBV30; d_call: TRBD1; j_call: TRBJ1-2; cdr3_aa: CAWTQGAGGYTF; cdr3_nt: TGTGCCTGGACACAGGGGGCTGGTGGCTACACCTTC
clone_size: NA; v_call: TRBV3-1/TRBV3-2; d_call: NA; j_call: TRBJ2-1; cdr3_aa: CASFAPGTSLFF; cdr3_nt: NA
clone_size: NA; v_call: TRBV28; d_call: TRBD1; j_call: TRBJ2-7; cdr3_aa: CASRPGGKYEQYF; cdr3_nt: TGTGCCAGCAGGCCAGGGGGAAAGTACGAGCAGTACTTC
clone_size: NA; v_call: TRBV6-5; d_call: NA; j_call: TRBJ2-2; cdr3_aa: CASSTTGSGELFF; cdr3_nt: TGTGCCAGCAGTACCACAGGGTCCGGGGAGCTGTTTTTT
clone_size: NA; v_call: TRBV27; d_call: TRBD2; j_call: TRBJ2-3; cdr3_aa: CASSYEREIGDTQYF; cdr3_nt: TGTGCCAGCAGTTACGAGCGGGAGATCGGAGATACGCAGTATTTT
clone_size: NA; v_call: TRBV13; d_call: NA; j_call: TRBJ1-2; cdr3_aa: CASSPTEPNYGYTF; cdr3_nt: TGTGCCAGCAGCCCAACTGAACCTAACTATGGCTACACCTTC
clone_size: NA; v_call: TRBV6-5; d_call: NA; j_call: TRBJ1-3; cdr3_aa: CASKWEGTSGNTIYF; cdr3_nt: TGTGCCAGCAAGTGGGAGGGGACGTCAGGAAACACCATATATTTT
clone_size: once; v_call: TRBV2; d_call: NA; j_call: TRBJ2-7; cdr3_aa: CASSEAWGSSYEQYF; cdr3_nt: TGTGCCAGCAGTGAAGCGTGGGGCAGCTCCTACGAGCAGTACTTC
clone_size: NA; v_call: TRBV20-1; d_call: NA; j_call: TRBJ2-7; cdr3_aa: CSATGDEQYF; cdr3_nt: TGCAGTGCTACGGGGGACGAGCAGTACTTC
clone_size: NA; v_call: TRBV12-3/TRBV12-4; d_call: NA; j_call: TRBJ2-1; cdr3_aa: CASSPRVPDEQFF; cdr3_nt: TGTGCCAGCAGTCCCCGGGTCCCCGACGAGCAGTTCTTC
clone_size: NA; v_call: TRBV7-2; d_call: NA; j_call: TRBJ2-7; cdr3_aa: CASSLAYGGTYEQYF; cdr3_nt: TGTGCCAGCAGCTTAGCGTACGGGGGAACCTACGAGCAGTACTTC
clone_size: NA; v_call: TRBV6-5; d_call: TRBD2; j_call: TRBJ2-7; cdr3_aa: CASSYSSGRSYEQYF; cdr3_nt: TGTGCCAGCAGTTACTCAAGCGGGAGGTCCTACGAGCAGTACTTC
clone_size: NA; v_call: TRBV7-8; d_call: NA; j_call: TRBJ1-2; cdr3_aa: CASSQSGLGGYGYTF; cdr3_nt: TGTGCCAGCAGCCAGTCAGGGTTGGGGGGCTATGGCTACACCTTC
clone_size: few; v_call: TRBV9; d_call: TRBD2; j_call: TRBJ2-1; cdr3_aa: CASSASAGVPNEQFF; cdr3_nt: TGTGCCAGCAGCGCATCAGCGGGGGTGCCCAATGAGCAGTTCTTC
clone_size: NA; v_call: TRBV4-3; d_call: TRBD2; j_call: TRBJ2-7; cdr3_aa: CASSQELGGRGAYEQYF; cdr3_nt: TGCGCCAGCAGCCAAGAGCTAGGAGGGCGGGGGGCCTACGAGCAGTACTTC
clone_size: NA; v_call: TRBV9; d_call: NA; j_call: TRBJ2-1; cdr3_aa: CASSVERWRSNEQFF; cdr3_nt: TGTGCCAGCAGCGTAGAGCGCTGGCGGAGCAATGAGCAGTTCTTC